This TCR beta chain was obtained from a study of T cells after yellow fever vaccination. The CDR3 has 14 amino acids. Deletions cut 0 bases from V and 6 bases from J, with 10 bases between. Looked up from germline, CDR1 is SGHAT and CDR2 is FQNNGV. This clonotype was counted at least ten times. Production of TCR cDNA was by 5'RACE template switching, which also added a universal primer site and UMIs. TCRdb independently ran MiXCR on the 5' RACE reads; one entry per CDR3 protein. Of around 320,000 distinct CDR3 sequences listed, roughly 9% are singletons. This TCR was recovered from a man younger than 35 who received the YFV17D yellow fever vaccine. Sequencing used CD4+ T cells sorted from PBMCs, obtained 5 days after the yellow fever booster vaccination. The chain recombines TRBV11-2 with TRBJ2-3; no reliable D call. The CDR3: CASSLDRLADTQYF. CDR3 sequence (DNA): TGTGCCAGCAGCTTAGATCGTTTGGCGGATACGCAGTATTTT.